The present TCR beta chain was sequenced within a study of T cell changes during pregnancy in multiple sclerosis. Produced via immunoSEQ multiplex PCR; TCRdb's table is partial and in-frame only. The sample lists around 60,000 clones; around 93% were seen once. The sequences come from peripheral blood, collected after pregnancy. The receptor was derived from a female donor with multiple sclerosis, enrolled in a pregnancy study.

This CDR3 is CASSLVLSSGREYF. CDR3 coding DNA: TGTGCCAGCAGCTTAGTTCTTTCTAGCGGGAGGGAGTACTTC. The genes are TRBV7-8 and TRBJ2-7, with 12 nucleotides matching TRBD2. Per germline, CDR1 SGHVS and CDR2 FQNEAQ. There are 14 residues in the CDR3. V gave up 1 base and J gave up 11 bases; unmatched junction bases: 6.